The 24 T cell receptor beta chains given below trace back to one sample, sequenced in a study of Graves' ophthalmopathy and Graves' hyperthyroidism. For repertoire sequencing, the TCR beta CDR3 regions were amplified from RNA transcripts. The workflow started with a first-round RT-PCR run with HTBI primers and then moved on to a second-round multiplex PCR. TCRdb re-called the multiplex PCR reads through MiXCR, storing one row per CDR3 protein. The sample yields under 350,000 distinct CDR3 sequences, roughly 15% seen once. Sequenced input: peripheral blood. Receptor source: an adult man with Graves' ophthalmopathy.

Many counts were recorded for this clonotype. This chain links TRBV2 with TRBJ2-5; 7 bases align to TRBD2. The CDR3 is 15 amino acids. Germline V gene lookup returns CDR1 SNHLY and CDR2 FYNNEI. V shed 1 base and J 5 bases; nucleotides not matched to a gene: 7. The chain's CDR3 is CASSEGIGLDETQYF. The CDR3 DNA follows: TGTGCCAGCAGTGAAGGTATCGGACTAGACGAGACCCAGTACTTC.

This clonotype has a count of ten or more. The chain combines TRBV12-3 or TRBV12-4 with TRBJ2-2; TRBD1 might be the D (6 bases). Trimming stripped 0 bases from V and 7 bases from J, with 15 bases between. The CDR3 covers 16 residues. As DNA, the CDR3 is TGTGCCAGCAGTTTAGCGCCTGGGGGCGAGGGCGGGGAGCTGTTTTTT. This gives the protein CASSLAPGGEGGELFF.

This clonotype was detected many times. This chain joins TRBV5-1 and TRBJ1-2; 8 nucleotides align to TRBD1. The CDR3 runs to 16 residues. Germline CDR1 reads SGHRS; CDR2 reads YFSETQ. V trimming: 3 bases; J trimming: 1 base; junction bases outside the gene matches: 8. The CDR3 DNA follows: TGCGCCAGCAGCTCCCCCGGGACAGGAATTAACTATGGCTACACCTTC. Its translation: CASSSPGTGINYGYTF.

This clonotype showed up many times. The chain employs TRBV28 and TRBJ1-2; 10 positions match TRBD1. V shed 5 bases and J 6 bases; nucleotides not matched to a gene: 9. CDR1 MDHEN and CDR2 SYDVKM come from the germline V gene. CDR3 length: 15 amino acids. The CDR3 DNA follows: TGTGCCAGCAGTAGCCCGGGACAGGGGAGCGATGGCTACACCTTC. The encoded protein is CASSSPGQGSDGYTF.

This clonotype was seen ten or more times. The chain uses TRBV6-5 and TRBJ1-1; TRBD1 might be the D (5 bases). In germline, CDR1 is MNHEY, CDR2 SVGAGI. Trimming left V 7 bases short and J 1 base short, with 19 bases between. The CDR3 contains 16 residues. CDR3: CASKKGGEGKNTEAFF. The CDR3 DNA reads TGTGCCAGCAAGAAGGGAGGGGAGGGCAAGAACACTGAAGCTTTCTTT.

The chain carries TRBV6-1 and TRBJ1-1; TRBD1 might be the D (6 bases). Germline values: CDR1 MNHNS, CDR2 SASEGT. CDR3 length: 14 residues. With 11 bases removed from V and 1 base from J, the gap between germline ends came to 17 bases. CDR3 nucleotide sequence: TGTGCCGGACTAGGGGGGGGCACGAACACTGAAGCTTTCTTT. It translates to CAGLGGGTNTEAFF.

This clonotype came up many times. The J gene is TRBJ2-4, the V gene TRBV6-2 or TRBV6-3; 9 nucleotides align to TRBD1. This CDR3 is built from 13 residues. CDR1 is MNHEY, CDR2 SVGEGT, per germline. Trimming at V came to 6 bases and at J to 7 bases, leaving 4 bases not matched to a gene. CDR3 coding DNA: TGTGCCAGCAGCGCAGACAGGGGGAACATTCAGTACTTC. Residues: CASSADRGNIQYF.

This clonotype was counted at least ten times. The chain recombines TRBV6-1 with TRBJ2-7; D tentatively reads TRBD1 or TRBD2 (5 bases each). CDR3 length equals 14 residues. V lost 7 bases and J 3 bases, leaving 16 bases between the germline ends. The germline CDR1 and CDR2 sequences are MNHNS and SASEGT. CDR3 protein: CASTPLGDSYEQYF. DNA of the CDR3: TGTGCCAGCACCCCTTTGGGGGATAGCTACGAGCAGTACTTC.

The chain employs TRBV30 and TRBJ1-4; no firm D call. CDR1 is GTSNPN and CDR2 is SVGIG in the germline V gene (reference sequence). The CDR3 is made up of 13 amino acids. V was pared by 4 bases and J by 4 bases, with 10 bases between. CDR3 loop: CAWNPPDNEKLFF. CDR3 nucleotides: TGTGCCTGGAATCCCCCCGATAATGAAAAACTGTTTTTT.

This clonotype has a count of ten or more. V usage is TRBV20-1 and J usage is TRBJ1-1, with a tentative D call TRBD1 (6 bases). This CDR3 has 11 amino acids. The germline CDR1 and CDR2 sequences are DFQATT and SNEGSKA (reference sequence). Written as DNA, the CDR3 is TGCAGCGCCAGGGGTCAGACTGAAGCTTTCTTT. Encoded protein: CSARGQTEAFF.

The table lists this clonotype with many counts. The chain couples TRBV27 to TRBJ1-1; 8 nucleotides line up with TRBD1. The CDR3 sequence is 13 residues long. CDR1 is MNHEY and CDR2 is SMNVEV in the germline V gene (reference sequence). V was clipped by 5 bases and J by 6 bases; unmatched bases: 5. CDR3 in DNA: TGTGCCAGCAGTACGGACAGGGAAGCTGAAGCTTTCTTT. It encodes CASSTDREAEAFF.

The table lists this clonotype with a few counts. The CDR3 loop reads CASRKGTGSNQPQHF. The CDR3, as DNA: TGTGCCAGCAGAAAGGGGACAGGATCAAATCAGCCCCAGCATTTT. The chain employs TRBV12-3 or TRBV12-4 and TRBJ1-5; TRBD1 aligns across 8 bases. This CDR3 is 15 amino acids long. Germline trimming cut 6 bases from V and 4 bases from J; bases unmatched to any gene: 8.

This clonotype was detected many times. The V and J genes are TRBV7-3 and TRBJ1-1, with D possibly TRBD1 on 5 matching bases. Germline CDR1 is SGHTA and CDR2 is FQGTGA. The CDR3 has 14 residues. V was trimmed by 1 base and J by 5 bases, leaving 11 bases between them. The CDR3 nucleotides are TGTGCCAGCAGCTTAATTGCAGGGAATACTGAAGCTTTCTTT. Amino acid sequence: CASSLIAGNTEAFF.

This clonotype was seen at least ten times. The chain combines TRBV5-1 with TRBJ2-7, with D hard to call. This CDR3 spans 14 amino acids. Trimming left V 2 bases short and J 3 bases short, with 12 bases between. Germline CDR1 and CDR2: SGHRS and YFSETQ. DNA for the CDR3: TGCGCCAGCAGCTTTTCTTCGGGTGACTACGAGCAGTACTTC. Its protein is CASSFSSGDYEQYF.

This clonotype was detected ten times or more. The chain joins TRBV28 to TRBJ1-3, with D hard to call. This CDR3 region has 18 residues. Trimming removed 2 bases at V and 0 bases at J, with 17 bases between. Germline CDR1 reads MDHEN; CDR2 reads SYDVKM. CDR3 region: CASSLIRFSRDSGNTIYF. The CDR3 DNA reads TGTGCCAGCAGTTTAATCAGGTTTTCGAGGGACTCTGGAAACACCATATATTTT.

This clonotype was recorded at least ten times. CDR3 coding DNA: TGCGCCAGCAGCTTGGAACTCCAGACGAACACTGAAGCTTTCTTT. Encoded protein: CASSLELQTNTEAFF. The chain couples TRBV5-1 to TRBJ1-1; D gene unclear. CDR1 SGHRS and CDR2 YFSETQ come from the germline V gene. The CDR3 is 15 amino acids. The ends were cut back, 0 bases at V and 1 base at J, with 10 bases in the middle.

In its sample, this clonotype was seen many times. The V call is TRBV18, the J call TRBJ2-7, with unresolved D. Germline V lookup: CDR1 KGHSH, CDR2 LQKENI. The CDR3 extends over 14 amino acids. V was trimmed by 4 bases and J by 2 bases, leaving 12 bases between them. The CDR3 nucleotides read TGTGCCAGCTCACTCAAGGACGGTGCCTACGAGCAGTACTTC. This encodes CASSLKDGAYEQYF.

This clonotype has at least ten counts. This may be a read error, as it is one base from a much larger clone. The chain uses TRBV12-3 or TRBV12-4 and TRBJ1-1; D not resolved. Trimming stripped 4 bases from V and 3 bases from J, with 15 bases between. The CDR3 is 15 amino acids. CDR3 bases: TGTGCCAGCAGTTCGCCCTGGAGGGAGGACACTGAAGCTTTCTTT. Its translation: CASSSPWREDTEAFF.

This clonotype has at least ten counts. This chain joins TRBV5-8 and TRBJ2-5; TRBD1 or TRBD2 may be the D gene (5 bases each). V lost 4 bases to trimming and J lost 4 bases, with 20 bases between them. CDR1 SGHTS and CDR2 YDEGEE come from the germline V gene. CDR3 length: 16 amino acids. The CDR3 here is CASSLSVTASVETQYF. The CDR3 coding sequence is TGTGCCAGCAGCCTTAGCGTGACAGCCTCCGTAGAGACCCAGTACTTC.

This clonotype was seen at least ten times. The chain employs TRBV7-2 and TRBJ2-5; 14 bases fit TRBD2. This CDR3 is built from 18 residues. Germline values: CDR1 SGHTA, CDR2 FQGNSA. V shed 1 base, J shed 5 bases, and the junction held 9 bases outside the gene matches. In nucleotides, the CDR3 is TGTGCCAGCAGCTTAGGCGCGACTAGCGGGGGGGCCGGGGAGACCCAGTACTTC. Its protein product is CASSLGATSGGAGETQYF.

This clonotype was detected ten times or more. The chain combines TRBV5-6 with TRBJ2-7, with D perhaps matching TRBD2 (6 bases). CDR1 and CDR2 (germline): SGHDT, YYEEEE. Trimming removed 4 bases from V and 3 bases from J, with 14 bases in between. The CDR3 length is 14 residues. The CDR3 nucleotides are TGTGCCAGCAGCCGTACCTGGGGGGACTACGAGCAGTACTTC. Its translation is CASSRTWGDYEQYF. Together with reference TRBV5-6 and TRBJ2-7, the CDR3 gives the full variable domain: DAGVTQSPTHLIKTRGQQVTLRCSPKSGHDTVSWYQQALGQGPQFIFQYYEEEERQRGNFPDRFSGHQFPNYSSELNVNALLLGDSALYLCASSRTWGDYEQYFGPGTRLTVT.

This clonotype was picked up many times. The junction departs from the called germline gene at one end, perhaps through a read error. The V gene is TRBV5-1, the J gene TRBJ2-5; 11 bases are shared with TRBD2. The CDR3 has 15 residues. Germline CDR1 reads SGHRS; CDR2 reads YFSETQ. The CDR3, as DNA: TGTGCCAGCAGCTTAGGGACTAGCGGACAAGAGACCCAGTACTTC. Amino acid sequence: CASSLGTSGQETQYF.

The table lists this clonotype with many counts. It is likely a read error, because the conserved phenylalanine at the end of the CDR3 is missing. J is TRBJ1-2 and V is TRBV29-1; TRBD1 aligns across 8 bases. Germline V lookup: CDR1 SQVTM, CDR2 ANQGSEA. V lost 1 base and J lost 5; bases outside the gene matches: 6. The CDR3 spans 14 residues. CDR3 region: CSVEVTGGGYGYTL. CDR3 nucleotide sequence: TGCAGCGTTGAAGTAACAGGGGGAGGGTATGGCTACACCCTC.

The table lists this clonotype with many counts. The chain links TRBV18 to TRBJ2-7; TRBD2 might be the D (7 bases). Germline values: CDR1 KGHSH, CDR2 LQKENI. The V end was cut by 2 bases, the J end by 0 bases, with 8 bases between. The CDR3 runs 14 residues. For the CDR3, the DNA is TGTGCCAGCTCACCAGGGGGGGCCTCCTACGAGCAGTACTTC. This sequence encodes CASSPGGASYEQYF.